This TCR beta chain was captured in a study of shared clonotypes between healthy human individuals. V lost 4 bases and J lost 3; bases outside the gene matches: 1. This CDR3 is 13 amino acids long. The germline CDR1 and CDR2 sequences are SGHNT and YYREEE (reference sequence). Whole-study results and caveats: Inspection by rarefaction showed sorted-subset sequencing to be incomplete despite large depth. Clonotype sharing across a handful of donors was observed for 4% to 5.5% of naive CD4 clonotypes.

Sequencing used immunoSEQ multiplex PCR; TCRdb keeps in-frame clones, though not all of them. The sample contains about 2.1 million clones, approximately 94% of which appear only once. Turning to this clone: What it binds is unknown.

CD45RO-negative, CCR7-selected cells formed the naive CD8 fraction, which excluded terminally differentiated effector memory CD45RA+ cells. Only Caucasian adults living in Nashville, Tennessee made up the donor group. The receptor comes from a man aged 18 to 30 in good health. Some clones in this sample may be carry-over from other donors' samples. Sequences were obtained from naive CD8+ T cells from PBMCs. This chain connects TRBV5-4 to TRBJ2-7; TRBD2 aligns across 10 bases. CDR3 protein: CASSLAGVYEQYF. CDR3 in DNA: TGTGCCAGCAGCCTAGCGGGAGTCTACGAGCAGTACTTC.